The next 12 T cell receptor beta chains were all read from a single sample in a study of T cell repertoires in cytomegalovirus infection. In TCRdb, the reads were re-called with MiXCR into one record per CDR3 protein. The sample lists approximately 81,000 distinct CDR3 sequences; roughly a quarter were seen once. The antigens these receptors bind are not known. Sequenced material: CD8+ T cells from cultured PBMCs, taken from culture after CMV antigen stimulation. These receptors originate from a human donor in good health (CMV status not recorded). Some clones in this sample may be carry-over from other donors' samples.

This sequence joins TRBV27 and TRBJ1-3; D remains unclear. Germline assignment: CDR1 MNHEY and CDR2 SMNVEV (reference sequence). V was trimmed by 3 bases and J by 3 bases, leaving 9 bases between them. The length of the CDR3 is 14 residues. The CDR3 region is CASSLGLFGNTIYF. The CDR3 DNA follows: TGTGCCAGCAGTTTGGGCCTATTTGGAAACACCATATATTTT.

The CDR3, as DNA: TGTGCCAGCACTAAATGGGTCACTAGCGGGAAGGTTGGCGGGGAGCTGTTTTTT. Translated, it gives CASTKWVTSGKVGGELFF. The chain combines TRBV6-9 with TRBJ2-2; 10 positions agree with TRBD2. The germline V gene encodes CDR1 MNHGY and CDR2 SVAAGI. The CDR3 covers 18 residues. The V segment lost 7 bases and the J segment 7 bases; nucleotides outside the gene matches: 18.

CDR3 loop: CASSSGEDYGYTF. The DNA of the CDR3 is TGTGCCAGCAGCTCCGGAGAGGACTATGGCTACACCTTC. V usage is TRBV7-3 and J usage is TRBJ1-2; no firm D call. V lost 4 bases and J lost 3, with 9 bases in between. This CDR3 is built from 13 residues. Germline V gene sequence: CDR1 SGHTA, CDR2 FQGTGA.

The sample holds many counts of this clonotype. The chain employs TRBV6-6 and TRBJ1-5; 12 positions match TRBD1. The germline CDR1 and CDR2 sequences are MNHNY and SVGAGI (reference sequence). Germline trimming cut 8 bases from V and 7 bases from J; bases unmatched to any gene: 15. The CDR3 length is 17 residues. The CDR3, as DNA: TGTGCCAGCCGCGACCTGACCGGGACAGGGGGCTTACAGCCCCAGCATTTT. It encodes CASRDLTGTGGLQPQHF.

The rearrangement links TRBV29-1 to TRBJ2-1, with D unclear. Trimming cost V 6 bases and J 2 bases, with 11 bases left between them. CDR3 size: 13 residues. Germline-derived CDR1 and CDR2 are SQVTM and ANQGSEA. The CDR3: CSVVRMTYNEQFF. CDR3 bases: TGCAGCGTCGTTCGAATGACCTACAATGAGCAGTTCTTC.

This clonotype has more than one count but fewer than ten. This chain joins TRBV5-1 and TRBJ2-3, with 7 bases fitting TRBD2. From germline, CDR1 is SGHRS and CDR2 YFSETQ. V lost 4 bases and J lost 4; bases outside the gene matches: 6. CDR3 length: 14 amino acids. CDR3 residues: CASSPPTSSDTQYF. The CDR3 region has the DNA TGCGCCAGCAGCCCCCCGACTAGCTCAGATACGCAGTATTTT.

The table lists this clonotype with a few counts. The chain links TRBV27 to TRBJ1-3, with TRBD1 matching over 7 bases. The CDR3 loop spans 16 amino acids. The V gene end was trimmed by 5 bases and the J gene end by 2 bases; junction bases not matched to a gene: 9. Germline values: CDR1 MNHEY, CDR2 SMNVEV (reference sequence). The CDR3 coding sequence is TGTGCCAGCAGTCCGGCACAGGGGTTAACTGGAAACACCATATATTTT. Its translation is CASSPAQGLTGNTIYF.

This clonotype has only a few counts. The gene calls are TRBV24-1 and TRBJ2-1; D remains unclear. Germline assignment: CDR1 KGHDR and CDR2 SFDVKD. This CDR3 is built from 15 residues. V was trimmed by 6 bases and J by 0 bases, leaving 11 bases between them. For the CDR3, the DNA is TGTGCCACCAGTCCGCGACGGAGCTCCTACAATGAGCAGTTCTTC. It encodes CATSPRRSSYNEQFF.

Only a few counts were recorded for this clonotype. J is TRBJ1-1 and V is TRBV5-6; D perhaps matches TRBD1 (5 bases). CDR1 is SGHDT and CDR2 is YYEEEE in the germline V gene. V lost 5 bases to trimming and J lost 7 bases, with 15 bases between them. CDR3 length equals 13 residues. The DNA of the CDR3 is TGTGCCAGCAGGAGGGGAGGTAACCTTGAAGCTTTCTTT. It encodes CASRRGGNLEAFF.

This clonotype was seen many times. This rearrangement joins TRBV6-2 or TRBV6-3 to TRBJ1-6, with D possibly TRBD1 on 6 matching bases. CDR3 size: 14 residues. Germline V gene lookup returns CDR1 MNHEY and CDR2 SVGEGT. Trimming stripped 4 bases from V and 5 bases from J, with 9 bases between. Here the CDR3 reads CASSWTADNSPLHF. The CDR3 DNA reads TGTGCCAGCAGTTGGACAGCGGATAATTCACCCCTCCACTTT.

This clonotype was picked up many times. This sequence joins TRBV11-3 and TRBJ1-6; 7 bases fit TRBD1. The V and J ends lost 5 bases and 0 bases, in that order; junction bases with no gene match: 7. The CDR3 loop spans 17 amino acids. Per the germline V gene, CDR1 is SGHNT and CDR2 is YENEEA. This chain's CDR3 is CASSRPRGSSYNSPLHF. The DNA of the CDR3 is TGTGCCAGCAGCCGGCCCAGGGGGAGCTCCTATAATTCACCCCTCCACTTT.

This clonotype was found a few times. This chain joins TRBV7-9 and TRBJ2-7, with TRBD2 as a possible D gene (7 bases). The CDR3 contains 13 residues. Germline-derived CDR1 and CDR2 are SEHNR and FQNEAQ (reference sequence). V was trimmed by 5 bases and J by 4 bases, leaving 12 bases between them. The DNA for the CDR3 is TGTGCCAGCAGCCCACGGGGGGCTTACGAGCAGTACTTC. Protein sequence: CASSPRGAYEQYF.